These 21 T cell receptor beta chains came from one sample sequenced in a study of patients and donors after allogeneic stem cell transplantation. TCRdb called the RT-PCR reads again in MiXCR, with one record for every CDR3 protein. The sample shows 100,000 to 120,000 distinct CDR3 sequences, around 35% of them seen only once. Sequenced input: blood, either unsorted or a sorted T cell fraction (not recorded which). The receptor set was obtained from a human donor who was either an allogeneic HSCT recipient or a stem cell or donor lymphocyte infusion donor (not recorded which). It is not recorded whose cells these are; they may come from a transplant donor.

J is TRBJ1-1 and V is TRBV6-5; D unclear. The germline CDR1 and CDR2 sequences are MNHEY and SVGAGI. The CDR3 consists of 14 residues. The germline V and J ends were trimmed by 2 bases and 6 bases, with 13 bases remaining between them. For the CDR3, the DNA is TGTGCCAGCAGTTACCGCCCTTTCGTCCCTGAAGCTTTCTTT. Translating gives CASSYRPFVPEAFF.

The CDR3 DNA is TGTGCCAGCAGCTTAGGTTCGGGACTAGCGAGCGATGAGCAGTTCTTC. Protein sequence: CASSLGSGLASDEQFF. V usage is TRBV7-9 and J usage is TRBJ2-1; the match to TRBD2 covers 10 bases. CDR1 SEHNR and CDR2 FQNEAQ come from the germline V gene (reference sequence). After removal of 1 base from V and 8 bases from J, the junction contained 8 bases not matched to a gene. This CDR3 region has 16 residues. The full variable domain, completed using reference TRBV7-9 and TRBJ2-1, is DTGVSQNPRHKITKRGQNVTFRCDPISEHNRLYWYRQTLGQGPEFLTYFQNEAQLEKSRLLSDRFSAERPKGSFSTLEIQRTEQGDSAMYLCASSLGSGLASDEQFFGPGTRLTVL.

There are a few counts of this clonotype. The V gene is TRBV7-2, the J gene TRBJ2-3; TRBD2 matches 9 bases. The junction had 2 bases not matched to a gene; V was cut back by 1 base and J by 3 bases. The germline CDR1 and CDR2 sequences are SGHTA and FQGNSA. The CDR3 spans 15 residues. This CDR3 is CASSLGSGRTDTQYF. In nucleotides, the CDR3 is TGTGCCAGCAGCTTAGGGAGCGGGAGGACAGATACGCAGTATTTT.

V and J are TRBV7-2 and TRBJ1-1; no reliable D call. The CDR3 covers 13 residues. Trimming pared 1 base from V and 7 bases from J, leaving 10 bases between. Germline CDR1 SGHTA, CDR2 FQGNSA. CDR3 in amino acids: CASSLELPLEAFF. For the CDR3, the DNA is TGTGCCAGCAGCTTAGAGCTACCGCTTGAAGCTTTCTTT.

This chain links TRBV6-6 with TRBJ2-1; D gene uncertain. Between the trimmed V and J ends, which lost 7 bases and 0 bases, there was a span of 13 bases. This CDR3 contains 15 residues. Germline CDR1 is MNHNY and CDR2 is SVGAGI (reference sequence). The DNA of the CDR3 is TGTGCCAGCAAGAATCCCGATCGCTCCTACAATGAGCAGTTCTTC. Protein: CASKNPDRSYNEQFF.

The table lists this clonotype with a few counts. The V and J genes are TRBV6-2 or TRBV6-3 and TRBJ2-3, with no clear D. Trimming pared 6 bases from V and 10 bases from J, leaving 11 bases between. The CDR3 extends over 11 amino acids. Looked up from germline, CDR1 is MNHEY and CDR2 is SVGEGT. CDR3 DNA: TGTGCCAGCAGCGCCATCGGCTCGCAGTATTTT. It translates to CASSAIGSQYF.

The table lists this clonotype with a few counts. The chain is built from TRBV4-1 and TRBJ2-1; the D gene is possibly TRBD2 (5 bases). Germline V CDR1 and CDR2: MGHRA, YSYEKL. This CDR3 is built from 17 residues. Trimming cost V 3 bases and J 7 bases, with 22 bases left between them. The CDR3 loop is CASSHGSGLLPGNEQFF. CDR3 in DNA: TGCGCCAGCAGCCATGGGTCCGGGCTTCTCCCGGGGAATGAGCAGTTCTTC.

This sequence joins TRBV7-2 and TRBJ1-4, with a possible D match to TRBD1 (6 bases). CDR1 and CDR2 (germline): SGHTA, FQGNSA. The V end was cut by 1 base, the J end by 8 bases, with 11 bases between. The CDR3 consists of 14 residues. CDR3 in DNA: TGTGCCAGCAGCTTAGACAGGGCAAGGGAAAAACTGTTTTTT. Translating gives CASSLDRAREKLFF.

The rearrangement links TRBV7-2 to TRBJ2-1; tentative D call: TRBD2 (6 bases). CDR1 is SGHTA, CDR2 FQGNSA, per germline. This CDR3 has 16 residues. V was clipped by 6 bases and J by 5 bases, with 20 bases between them. In DNA form, the CDR3 reads TGTGCCAGCAGTCAGACGGGGACTCCAAACCACAATGAGCAGTTCTTC. Its protein is CASSQTGTPNHNEQFF.

The rearrangement joins TRBV27 to TRBJ2-7; D is perhaps TRBD1 or TRBD2 (5 bases each). This CDR3 contains 14 residues. CDR1 and CDR2 from the germline V gene are MNHEY and SMNVEV (reference sequence). V was shortened by 5 bases and J by 3 bases, with 14 bases between the two germline ends. The CDR3, as DNA: TGTGCCAGCAGTAAACGGGACGTCGGCTACGAGCAGTACTTC. This encodes CASSKRDVGYEQYF.

V is TRBV18 and J is TRBJ2-2; the D is unclear. Trimming removed 1 base at V and 4 bases at J, with 7 bases between. There are 14 residues in the CDR3. Germline-derived CDR1 and CDR2 are KGHSH and LQKENI. As DNA, the CDR3 is TGTGCCAGCTCACCACAAGAGGCCACCGGGGAGCTGTTTTTT. This translates into CASSPQEATGELFF. Together with reference TRBV18 and TRBJ2-2, the CDR3 gives the full variable domain: NAGVMQNPRHLVRRRGQEARLRCSPMKGHSHVYWYRQLPEEGLKFMVYLQKENIIDESGMPKERFSAEFPKEGPSILRIQQVVRGDSAAYFCASSPQEATGELFFGEGSRLTVL.

The CDR3 DNA reads TGTGCCAGCAGACCGAACCGACAGGTGAACTCTGGAAACACCATATATTTT. The encoded protein is CASRPNRQVNSGNTIYF. V is TRBV6-2 or TRBV6-3 and J is TRBJ1-3; tentative D call: TRBD1 (6 bases). Germline CDR1 is MNHEY and CDR2 is SVGEGT. The V end lost 6 bases, the J end lost 0 bases, and 18 bases lay between the germline ends. The CDR3 spans 17 residues.

This clonotype was recorded once. The V gene is TRBV9, the J gene TRBJ2-1; 8 bases match TRBD2. CDR3 length: 14 residues. V lost 4 bases, J lost 5 bases, and 5 bases stayed unmatched. The germline V gene encodes CDR1 SGDLS and CDR2 YYNGEE. The DNA of the CDR3 is TGTGCCAGCAGCATGGGACTAGTCCACAATGAGCAGTTCTTC. Translation gives CASSMGLVHNEQFF. Full variable domain (missing parts from reference TRBV9 and TRBJ2-1): DSGVTQTPKHLITATGQRVTLRCSPRSGDLSVYWYQQSLDQGLQFLIQYYNGEERAKGNILERFSAQQFPDLHSELNLSSLELGDSALYFCASSMGLVHNEQFFGPGTRLTVL.

A few counts support this clonotype. The CDR3 region is CASSSGTSGTVKQYF. CDR3 nucleotide sequence: TGCGCCAGCAGCTCCGGGACTAGCGGCACAGTAAAGCAGTACTTC. This chain links TRBV5-1 with TRBJ2-7; TRBD2 matches 11 bases. In germline, CDR1 is SGHRS, CDR2 YFSETQ. CDR3 length equals 15 residues. J lost 8 bases, V lost 3 bases, and 10 bases had no gene match.

This clonotype was counted ten times or more. The chain carries TRBV6-2 or TRBV6-3 and TRBJ1-1, with 7 bases fitting TRBD1. Germline CDR1 and CDR2: MNHEY and SVGEGT. The CDR3 contains 12 residues. The trim removed 1 base at V and 11 bases at J, leaving 4 bases unmatched. CDR3 protein: CASSYYGTEAFF. The CDR3 bases are TGTGCCAGCAGTTACTATGGGACAGAGGCTTTCTTT.

This clonotype was seen only a few times. V is TRBV20-1 and J is TRBJ2-1; D may be TRBD1 (6 bases). The CDR3 is 17 amino acids. Germline CDR1 reads DFQATT; CDR2 reads SNEGSKA (reference sequence). V was trimmed by 3 bases and J by 6 bases, leaving 24 bases between them. DNA of the CDR3: TGCAGTGCTAGCCGGGCTAGGGAGAAGCGAGGGGGCAATGAGCAGTTCTTC. This gives the protein CSASRAREKRGGNEQFF.

This clonotype was seen more than once but under ten times. The gene calls are TRBV5-1 and TRBJ2-7; D unresolved. The CDR3 covers 14 residues. Trimming removed 4 bases from V and 4 bases from J, with 15 bases in between. Germline V CDR1 and CDR2: SGHRS, YFSETQ. The CDR3 nucleotides are TGCGCCAGCAGCCCCGACTCCTACTGGTACGAGCAGTACTTC. Protein sequence: CASSPDSYWYEQYF.

V is TRBV24-1 and J is TRBJ2-1; TRBD1 might be the D (6 bases). Germline V gene sequence: CDR1 KGHDR, CDR2 SFDVKD. This CDR3 is built from 12 residues. The germline V and J ends were trimmed by 4 bases and 12 bases, with 12 bases remaining between them. CDR3 amino acids: CATSETTGTQFF. The DNA for the CDR3 is TGTGCCACCAGTGAAACAACAGGGACGCAGTTCTTC.

With respect to this clonotype: Compared with germline, one end of the junction differs, possibly owing to a read error. V gene TRBV25-1 combines with J gene TRBJ2-2; no definite D call. CDR3 size: 14 residues. Germline CDR1 MGHDK, CDR2 SYGVNS. CDR3: CACSERHHTGELFF. CDR3 nucleotides: TGTGCCTGCAGTGAAAGACACCACACCGGGGAGCTGTTTTTT.

CDR3 loop: CASSLAAGVGVAFF. The CDR3 DNA sequence: TGCGCCAGCAGCTTGGCCGCAGGGGTGGGTGTAGCTTTCTTT. The chain joins TRBV5-1 to TRBJ1-1; weak D call: TRBD1 (6 bases). CDR3 length: 14 amino acids. The germline CDR1 and CDR2 sequences are SGHRS and YFSETQ. V was trimmed by 0 bases and J by 10 bases, leaving 16 bases between them.

This clonotype was recorded a few times. J is TRBJ2-1 and V is TRBV5-5; D unclear. Germline assignment: CDR1 SGHKS and CDR2 YYEKEE (reference sequence). The CDR3 has 16 residues. Between the trimmed V and J ends, which lost 1 base and 0 bases, there was a span of 11 bases. The CDR3 loop reads CASSLSAKSSYNEQFF. The CDR3 DNA reads TGTGCCAGCAGCTTGTCGGCGAAGAGCTCCTACAATGAGCAGTTCTTC.